These 24 T cell receptor beta chains originate from one sample sequenced in a study of shared clonotypes between healthy human individuals. Some clones are missing from TCRdb's copy, which holds only in-frame ones; the method was immunoSEQ multiplex PCR. In the table there are around 1,000,000 clones, 70% to 80% of which are singletons. Source material: memory CD4+ T cells from PBMCs. Subset defined: CD45RA-negative fraction. The source is a man younger than 35 in good health. Some clones in this sample may be carry-over from other donors' samples.

The rearrangement uses TRBV11-2 and TRBJ2-7; no definite D call. Germline V gene sequence: CDR1 SGHAT, CDR2 FQNNGV. V lost 5 bases and J lost 0, with 17 bases in between. This CDR3 has 16 amino acids. CDR3 in DNA: TGTGCCAGCAGCCCGGTATTGCGTCTTATCTCCTACGAGCAGTACTTC. It translates to CASSPVLRLISYEQYF.

This clone was observed once. The V gene is TRBV7-6, the J gene TRBJ2-1, with 11 nucleotides matching TRBD2. Germline loops: CDR1 SGHVS, CDR2 FNYEAQ. This CDR3 is built from 17 residues. V lost 5 bases to trimming and J lost 2 bases; unmatched junction nucleotides: 8. In DNA form, the CDR3 reads TGTGCCAGCAGCCCCCGTGGTAGCGGGGGGGCCTACAATGAGCAGTTCTTC. Its translation is CASSPRGSGGAYNEQFF.

This clone appeared a single time. The chain has TRBV6-6 and TRBJ1-4; D gene ambiguous. Trimming took 8 bases from V and 6 from J, leaving 7 bases between them. CDR1 and CDR2 (germline): MNHNY, SVGAGI (reference sequence). The length of the CDR3 is 11 residues. CDR3: CASGPYEKLFF. CDR3 sequence (DNA): TGTGCCAGCGGACCCTATGAAAAACTGTTTTTT.

This clone was observed a single time. The chain has TRBV19 and TRBJ1-1; 7 bases line up with TRBD1. Germline V lookup: CDR1 LNHDA, CDR2 SQIVND (reference sequence). The V segment lost 5 bases and the J segment 2 bases; nucleotides outside the gene matches: 11. The CDR3 has 16 residues. CDR3 amino acids: CASSDVQGQANTEAFF. The CDR3 nucleotides are TGTGCCAGTAGTGATGTACAAGGACAGGCTAACACTGAAGCTTTCTTT.

The chain joins TRBV10-1 to TRBJ2-5, with D possibly matching TRBD2 (5 bases). V was trimmed by 4 bases and J by 4 bases, leaving 10 bases between them. This CDR3 has 13 amino acids. The germline gives CDR1 WNHNN, CDR2 SYGVQD (reference sequence). The CDR3 DNA sequence: TGCGCCAGCAGTGGTGAGGGCGGAGAGACCCAGTACTTC. Protein product: CASSGEGGETQYF.

The chain couples TRBV11-2 to TRBJ2-3; D is ambiguous. V was shortened by 5 bases and J by 1 base, with 19 bases between the two germline ends. The CDR3 contains 17 residues. The germline CDR1 and CDR2 sequences are SGHAT and FQNNGV. The CDR3 nucleotides read TGTGCCAGCAGCCCCCGTGTTCGGACCGTCCGCACAGATACGCAGTATTTT. Translating it yields CASSPRVRTVRTDTQYF.

The V gene is TRBV30, the J gene TRBJ2-1; the match to TRBD2 covers 9 bases. The CDR3 consists of 15 residues. V shed 0 bases and J 10 bases; nucleotides not matched to a gene: 10. The germline gives CDR1 GTSNPN, CDR2 SVGIG (reference sequence). The CDR3 loop is CAWSVGLAGREEQFF. In DNA, the CDR3 is TGTGCCTGGAGTGTAGGGCTAGCGGGACGAGAGGAGCAGTTCTTC.

V and J are TRBV27 and TRBJ1-2; weak D call: TRBD1 (5 bases). This CDR3 is 13 amino acids long. The V end lost 0 bases, the J end lost 7 bases, and 9 bases lay between the germline ends. Germline V gives CDR1 MNHEY, CDR2 SMNVEV (reference sequence). Written as DNA, the CDR3 is TGTGCCAGCAGTTTATCGGGGAGGGGTGGCTACACCTTC. This encodes CASSLSGRGGYTF.

This clone was detected a few times. CDR3 sequence: CASSLEASGSHEQYF. The CDR3 DNA is TGTGCCAGCAGCTTAGAGGCTAGCGGGAGCCACGAGCAGTACTTC. V is TRBV7-2 and J is TRBJ2-7; 10 positions agree with TRBD2. Germline loops: CDR1 SGHTA, CDR2 FQGNSA. This CDR3 has 15 residues. With 1 base clipped from V and 5 bases from J, the junction kept 5 bases outside the gene matches.

The chain joins TRBV28 to TRBJ1-1; TRBD1 matches at 9 bases. This CDR3 contains 19 residues. V lost 2 bases, J lost 0 bases, and 13 bases stayed unmatched. From germline, CDR1 is MDHEN and CDR2 SYDVKM. CDR3 DNA sequence: TGTGCCAGCAGTTTAGGCCTCGTACAGGGGGCCCGGATGAACACTGAAGCTTTCTTT. Encoded protein: CASSLGLVQGARMNTEAFF.

This clone is a singleton in its sample. The chain carries TRBV28 and TRBJ2-3; 8 bases line up with TRBD1. Germline trimming cut 3 bases from V and 8 bases from J; bases unmatched to any gene: 1. This CDR3 comprises 12 residues. CDR1 and CDR2 (germline): MDHEN, SYDVKM. The CDR3 spells CASSFGQGTQYF. The DNA of the CDR3 is TGTGCCAGCAGTTTCGGACAGGGTACGCAGTATTTT.

A word on this clone: This sequence may be a read error, since a much larger clone differs from it by one base. The chain couples TRBV7-8 to TRBJ2-7, with 7 bases identical to TRBD1. The CDR3 sequence is 12 residues long. CDR1 and CDR2 from the germline V gene are SGHVS and FQNEAQ. The V and J ends lost 5 bases and 3 bases, in that order; junction bases with no gene match: 1. The CDR3 is CASSRQGYEQYF. CDR3 DNA: TGTGCCAGCAGCCGACAGGGCTACGAGCAGTACTTC.

Concerning this clone itself: Other DNA sequences in this sample translate to the same CDR3. This chain uses TRBV5-6 with TRBJ1-4; TRBD1 might be the D (6 bases). Between the trimmed V and J ends, which lost 2 bases and 5 bases, there was a span of 10 bases. CDR1 and CDR2 (germline): SGHDT, YYEEEE. There are 14 residues in the CDR3. This chain's CDR3 is CASSFGGRNEKLFF. The CDR3 DNA reads as TGTGCCAGCAGCTTTGGGGGGCGAAATGAAAAACTGTTTTTT.

The chain uses TRBV11-2 and TRBJ2-1, with 7 positions matching TRBD1. Germline-derived CDR1 and CDR2 are SGHAT and FQNNGV. Trimming cost V 2 bases and J 3 bases; bases outside gene matches: 1. CDR3 length: 14 residues. The CDR3 here is CASSLNRGYNEQFF. The CDR3 nucleotides read TGTGCCAGCAGCTTAAACAGGGGCTACAATGAGCAGTTCTTC.

CDR3 in DNA: TGCGCCAGCAGCTTGTTAGCAGGGGGTGGAAACACCATATATTTT. Protein: CASSLLAGGGNTIYF. This chain uses TRBV5-1 with TRBJ1-3; 7 bases are a match to TRBD1. Germline CDR1 SGHRS, CDR2 YFSETQ. V shed 1 base and J 3 bases; nucleotides not matched to a gene: 4. CDR3 length equals 15 residues.

CDR3 in amino acids: CASSHRIGANVLTF. The CDR3 nucleotides read TGTGCCAGCAGTCACAGGATTGGGGCCAACGTCCTGACTTTC. The chain is built from TRBV6-1 and TRBJ2-6, with D perhaps TRBD1 (5 bases). The CDR3 extends over 14 amino acids. V was trimmed by 5 bases and J by 3 bases, leaving 8 bases between them. Germline CDR1 and CDR2: MNHNS and SASEGT.

The CDR3 DNA reads TGTGCCAGCAGTCCAATCCGGGGCCGGGATACGCAGTATTTT. Translation gives CASSPIRGRDTQYF. V gene TRBV28 combines with J gene TRBJ2-3, with D perhaps matching TRBD1 or TRBD2 (5 bases each). The CDR3 covers 14 residues. Germline V CDR1 and CDR2: MDHEN, SYDVKM. Trimming stripped 5 bases from V and 6 bases from J, with 15 bases between.

This chain connects TRBV4-1 to TRBJ1-2; the match to TRBD1 covers 11 bases. CDR1 MGHRA and CDR2 YSYEKL come from the germline V gene. V gave up 1 base and J gave up 0 bases; unmatched junction bases: 4. CDR3 length equals 17 residues. CDR3 loop: CASSQAGQGVANYGYTF. The CDR3 bases are TGCGCCAGCAGCCAAGCGGGACAGGGGGTTGCTAACTATGGCTACACCTTC.

The chain uses TRBV28 and TRBJ2-5; a possible D gene is TRBD2 (5 bases). Germline values: CDR1 MDHEN, CDR2 SYDVKM. This CDR3 is built from 15 residues. Trimming took off 1 base at V and 3 bases at J, with 12 bases between the two ends. CDR3 sequence: CASSLSSRMKETQYF. The CDR3 DNA reads as TGTGCCAGCAGTTTATCTAGCAGGATGAAAGAGACCCAGTACTTC.

The sample holds one count of this clone. V gene TRBV29-1 combines with J gene TRBJ2-6; D unresolved. The germline V and J ends were trimmed by 4 bases and 0 bases, with 4 bases remaining between them. Per germline, CDR1 SQVTM and CDR2 ANQGSEA. This CDR3 has 13 amino acids. CDR3 protein: CSVALSGANVLTF. In DNA form, the CDR3 reads TGCAGCGTTGCTCTCTCTGGGGCCAACGTCCTGACTTTC. The full variable domain, in which reference TRBV29-1 and TRBJ2-6 provide the parts outside the CDR3, is SAVISQKPSRDICQRGTSLTIQCQVDSQVTMMFWYRQQPGQSLTLIATANQGSEATYESGFVIDKFPISRPNLTFSTLTVSNMSPEDSSIYLCSVALSGANVLTFGAGSRLTVL.

This CDR3 reads CAWSGLDTETQYF. CDR3 nucleotide sequence: TGTGCCTGGAGTGGACTGGACACCGAGACCCAGTACTTC. The chain employs TRBV30 and TRBJ2-5, with D tentatively TRBD1 (5 bases). CDR3 length equals 13 residues. V lost 1 base, J lost 5 bases, and 11 bases lay in between. Germline lookup yields CDR1 GTSNPN and CDR2 SVGIG (reference sequence).

The sample holds a few counts of this clone. The rearrangement links TRBV4-1 to TRBJ2-2; 8 bases line up with TRBD2. The germline gives CDR1 MGHRA, CDR2 YSYEKL. CDR3 length equals 17 residues. V was pared by 1 base and J by 5 bases, with 9 bases of the junction left unmatched. The CDR3, as DNA: TGCGCCAGCAGCCAAGTTATAGTAGCGGGAAGGACCGGGGAGCTGTTTTTT. Its protein is CASSQVIVAGRTGELFF.

The chain has TRBV7-6 and TRBJ2-5; D remains unclear. This CDR3 is 14 amino acids long. Germline V CDR1 and CDR2: SGHVS, FNYEAQ. V lost 5 bases and J lost 4, with 14 bases in between. The CDR3 spells CASSASRVGETQYF. The CDR3 DNA is TGTGCCAGCAGCGCCAGTCGGGTTGGAGAGACCCAGTACTTC.

The chain links TRBV19 to TRBJ1-5; D is perhaps TRBD1 (6 bases). The V gene's germline CDR1 is LNHDA and CDR2 SQIVND (reference sequence). CDR3 length: 13 residues. V shed 7 bases and J shed 5 bases, with 12 bases lying between them. In nucleotides, the CDR3 is TGTGCCAGTAATCTGGGGGCGGATCAGCCCCAGCATTTT. Protein: CASNLGADQPQHF.